The 31 T cell receptor gamma chains reported below all come from one sample, sequenced in a study of gamma delta lymphoproliferative disorders and STAT genes. PBMCs from patients and controls supplied the genomic DNA for sequencing. TCRdb redid clone calling on the multiplex PCR reads using CATT. The repertoire holds thousands of gamma-chain clones, 9.8% seen once, with 60% in the top ten. The sequencing sample was made of blood. The receptors stem from a human donor with gamma-delta T-cell large granular lymphocyte leukemia.

Details on this clone: The protein TCRdb gives is from a much larger clone and does not agree with this DNA's translation at residue 9, likely a read error; the protein shown here comes from the DNA. The rearrangement joins TRGV9 to TRGJP. TCRdb gives no J gene; it was assigned here by matching the DNA to germline. This CDR3 is 15 amino acids long. The V gene's germline CDR1 is GITISATS and CDR2 ISYDGTV (reference sequence). This CDR3 reads CALWEEELDKKIKVF. The CDR3 DNA is TGTGCCTTGTGGGAGGAAGAGTTGGACAAAAAAATCAAGGTATTT.

This clone came up a few times. V gene TRGV9 combines with J gene TRGJP1. As TCRdb names no J gene, one was assigned here on the basis of a DNA match to germline. The CDR3 is made up of 14 amino acids. Per the germline V gene, CDR1 is GITISATS and CDR2 is ISYDGTV (reference sequence). The ends lost 5 bases at V and 0 bases at J; junction bases unmatched: 3. CDR3 sequence: CALWVNTTGWFKIF. The CDR3 coding sequence is TGTGCCTTGTGGGTTAATACCACTGGTTGGTTCAAGATATTT.

This clone is labeled as large. A far larger clone is only one base removed, so a read error is likely. CDR3: CALWEVRELGKKSKVF. The CDR3 DNA reads as TGTGCCTTGTGGGAGGTGCGTGAGTTGGGCAAAAAAAGCAAGGTATTT. V usage is TRGV9 and J usage is TRGJP. Germline matching of the DNA provided the J gene here, since TCRdb leaves it blank. There are 16 residues in the CDR3. Germline CDR1 GITISATS, CDR2 ISYDGTV (reference sequence).

The rearrangement uses TRGV8 and TRGJ1 or TRGJ2. TCRdb lists no J gene, so it was determined here by aligning the DNA to germline. Germline CDR1 is VENAVY and CDR2 is YDSYNSRV. CDR3 length equals 15 residues. Losses at the gene ends were 6 bases for V and 3 bases for J; bases not matched to a gene: 14. CDR3 region: CATWYGKGFYYKKLF. CDR3 bases: TGTGCCACCTGGTACGGGAAGGGGTTTTATTATAAGAAACTCTTT.

V gene TRGV2 combines with J gene TRGJ1 or TRGJ2. The J gene was missing in TCRdb and was found by matching the end of the DNA to germline. After removal of 3 bases from V and 7 bases from J, the junction contained 9 bases not matched to a gene. The CDR3 loop spans 13 amino acids. CDR1 is EGSNGY, CDR2 YDSYNSKV, per germline. The chain's CDR3 is CATWDRKKYKKLF. CDR3 sequence (DNA): TGTGCCACCTGGGACCGGAAAAAGTATAAGAAACTCTTT.

This chain links TRGV2 with TRGJP1. TCRdb leaves out the J gene; it was filled in here by matching the DNA to germline. The CDR3 runs to 17 residues. The V and J ends lost 0 bases and 7 bases, in that order; junction bases with no gene match: 14. Germline V gene lookup returns CDR1 EGSNGY and CDR2 YDSYNSKV. The CDR3 bases are TGTGCCACCTGGGACGGGCCGGGATTTAGGAATGGTTGGTTCAAGATATTT. Amino acids: CATWDGPGFRNGWFKIF.

This clone is medium-sized (0.01 to 0.1%) by share. CDR3 region: CATWEYYYKKLF. DNA for the CDR3: TGTGCCACCTGGGAGTATTATTATAAGAAACTCTTT. The V and J genes are TRGV8 and TRGJ1 or TRGJ2. TCRdb leaves out the J gene; it was filled in here by matching the DNA to germline. V gave up 4 bases and J gave up 2 bases; unmatched junction bases: 2. Germline-derived CDR1 and CDR2 are VENAVY and YDSYNSRV. The CDR3 length is 12 residues.

Here the CDR3 DNA reads TGTGCCACCTGGGATCTGGCGGCAGTCTCCCGGCCGTTTTATTATAAGAAACTCTTT. This codes for CATWDLAAVSRPFYYKKLF. The chain combines TRGV4 with TRGJ1 or TRGJ2. The J gene was missing in TCRdb and was found by matching the end of the DNA to germline. Unmatched junction bases numbered 23, after V lost 3 bases and J lost 3 bases. The CDR3 extends over 19 amino acids. The germline CDR1 and CDR2 sequences are EGSTGY and YDSYTSSV.

This clone was observed a few times. The chain employs TRGV2 and TRGJ1 or TRGJ2. No J gene is reported in TCRdb; it was inferred here by comparing the DNA with germline. The germline V gene has CDR1 EGSNGY and CDR2 YDSYNSKV. The CDR3 contains 13 residues. J lost 6 bases, V lost 0 bases, and 5 bases had no gene match. CDR3 region: CATWDGLGYKKLF. CDR3 DNA sequence: TGTGCCACCTGGGACGGGCTGGGTTATAAGAAACTCTTT.

This clone is labeled medium-sized. The J gene is uncalled and the V gene is TRGV3. Germline assignment: CDR1 VTNTFY and CDR2 YDVSTARD (reference sequence). This CDR3 has 10 residues. CDR3 region: CATWDRPWLF. The CDR3 DNA reads TGTGCCACCTGGGACAGGCCCTGGCTCTTT.

By its share, this clone is medium-sized (0.01 to 0.1%). The gene calls are TRGV2 and TRGJP2. TCRdb carries no J gene annotation; the J gene was assigned here by matching the DNA with germline. With 3 bases clipped from V and 1 base from J, the junction kept 5 bases outside the gene matches. The CDR3 totals 15 residues. The germline V gene has CDR1 EGSNGY and CDR2 YDSYNSKV. CDR3 nucleotides: TGTGCCACCTGGGACCTATTTAGTAGTGATTGGATCAAGACGTTT. Translated: CATWDLFSSDWIKTF.

This clone is medium-sized. The chain has TRGV3 and TRGJP1. Assignment of the J gene here rests on matching the DNA to germline, because TCRdb gives none. Trimming took 2 bases from V and 8 from J; bases not matched to a gene: 5. The CDR3 extends over 13 amino acids. Per the germline V gene, CDR1 is VTNTFY and CDR2 is YDVSTARD (reference sequence). CDR3 region: CATWDKPGWFKIF. The CDR3 nucleotides read TGTGCCACCTGGGACAAGCCCGGTTGGTTCAAGATATTT.

Regarding this clone: Other DNA sequences in this sample translate to the same CDR3. The CDR3 bases are TGTGCCACCTGGGATGGGAGGCTACTCTTT. This codes for CATWDGRLLF. The J gene went uncalled, whereas the V gene is TRGV4. Germline CDR1 EGSTGY, CDR2 YDSYTSSV. This CDR3 comprises 10 residues.

This clone is medium-sized by share. The DNA is omitted, as the CDR3 cannot be located on it reliably, and the CDR3 follows TCRdb's listing. No J gene was named, though the V gene is TRGV11. TRGV11 is sorted into the ORF group, with uncertain function. The CDR3 is 16 amino acids long, termini counted. This CDR3 is CTTVPAGLGSRYKKLF.

This clone is classed as medium-sized. No DNA is shown, since the ends of the CDR3 on it are uncertain; the CDR3 is the one TCRdb lists. Other DNA variants within this sample encode the same CDR3. No J gene was called, and the V gene is TRGV11. TRGV11 is known as an ORF, though its function is uncertain. From its first to its last residue, the CDR3 has 17 amino acids. The chain's CDR3 is CTTVPAGLGTGYYKKLF.

This clone appeared once. Because the CDR3's place on the DNA is in doubt, the DNA is left out and the CDR3 is given as listed by TCRdb. No J gene was named, though the V gene is TRGV3. The CDR3 region is 19 residues in length, termini included. The germline V gene encodes CDR1 VTNTFY and CDR2 YDVSTARD (reference sequence). CDR3 region: CATWDNDIIRNSLAVEQHF.

This clone came up a few times. The chain couples TRGV9 to TRGJ1 or TRGJ2. The J gene comes from matching the DNA to germline here; TCRdb lacks it. V shed 3 bases and J 7 bases; nucleotides not matched to a gene: 9. Germline V gene lookup returns CDR1 GITISATS and CDR2 ISYDGTV (reference sequence). This CDR3 region has 13 residues. In DNA, the CDR3 is TGTGCCTTGTGGGAGCCCCCTGGGTATAAGAAACTCTTT. Its translation: CALWEPPGYKKLF.

This clone has just a few counts. CDR3 in amino acids: CAAWGDKKLF. Written as DNA, the CDR3 is TGTGCTGCGTGGGGAGATAAGAAACTCTTT. The genes are TRGV10 and TRGJ1 or TRGJ2. TCRdb offers no J gene call, so here the DNA was matched to germline to obtain one. TRGV10 is labeled an ORF, and its function is uncertain. J was trimmed by 8 bases and V by 8 bases; bases with no gene match: 4. The CDR3 length is 10 residues.

This clone is medium-sized (0.01 to 0.1%) by share. This chain connects TRGV8 to TRGJ1 or TRGJ2. TCRdb carries no J gene annotation; the J gene was assigned here by matching the DNA with germline. Trimming took 1 base from V and 3 from J; bases not matched to a gene: 3. The CDR3 has 13 amino acids. Germline V gives CDR1 VENAVY, CDR2 YDSYNSRV. CDR3 coding DNA: TGTGCCACCTGGGATAGCCGTTATTATAAGAAACTCTTT. This encodes CATWDSRYYKKLF.

Comments on this clone: The sample carries other DNA sequences with the same CDR3. The rearrangement links TRGV4 to TRGJ1 or TRGJ2. Assignment of the J gene here rests on matching the DNA to germline, because TCRdb gives none. The CDR3 length is 14 residues. V lost 1 base, J lost 1 base, and 4 bases stayed unmatched. Germline-derived CDR1 and CDR2 are EGSTGY and YDSYTSSV. The CDR3 sequence: CATWDGTNYYKKLF. CDR3 DNA sequence: TGTGCCACCTGGGATGGCACCAATTATTATAAGAAACTCTTT.

V and J are TRGV4 and TRGJ1 or TRGJ2. TCRdb offers no J gene call, so here the DNA was matched to germline to obtain one. In germline, CDR1 is EGSTGY, CDR2 YDSYTSSV. This CDR3 comprises 13 residues. V trimming: 2 bases; J trimming: 9 bases; junction bases outside the gene matches: 10. The CDR3 sequence is CATWDVDPTKKLF. Written as DNA, the CDR3 is TGTGCCACCTGGGATGTCGACCCGACTAAGAAACTCTTT.

By sample share, this clone is medium-sized. The gene calls are TRGV10 and TRGJ1 or TRGJ2. In the absence of a J gene in TCRdb, the DNA was matched to germline to assign it here. TRGV10 is an ORF for which the function is uncertain. This CDR3 is built from 13 residues. The junction had 12 bases not matched to a gene; V was cut back by 8 bases and J by 7 bases. DNA of the CDR3: TGTGCTGCGTGGGATCCCCTTCGATATAAGAAACTCTTT. Translating gives CAAWDPLRYKKLF.

By proportion, this clone is medium-sized. The chain employs TRGV2 and TRGJ1 or TRGJ2. As TCRdb names no J gene, one was assigned here on the basis of a DNA match to germline. This CDR3 is built from 11 residues. V lost 0 bases and J lost 10; bases outside the gene matches: 3. Germline-derived CDR1 and CDR2 are EGSNGY and YDSYNSKV. The CDR3 region is CATWDGSKKLF. CDR3 coding DNA: TGTGCCACCTGGGACGGGTCCAAGAAACTCTTT.

V gene TRGV9 combines with J gene TRGJ1 or TRGJ2. As TCRdb names no J gene, one was assigned here on the basis of a DNA match to germline. In germline, CDR1 is GITISATS, CDR2 ISYDGTV (reference sequence). J lost 12 bases, V lost 9 bases, and 8 bases had no gene match. The CDR3 consists of 9 residues. The CDR3 is CALALGKLF. The DNA of the CDR3 is TGTGCCTTGGCATTGGGGAAACTCTTT.

This clone was found a few times. The translation of this DNA and the TCRdb protein of a much larger clone differ at residue 13, probably owing to a read error; the protein shown here is translated from the DNA. The J gene is uncalled and the V gene is TRGV9. CDR3 length equals 15 residues. Germline V gene lookup returns CDR1 GITISATS and CDR2 ISYDGTV (reference sequence). The CDR3 spells CALWDTELGKKINVF. CDR3 DNA: TGTGCCTTGTGGGATACAGAGTTGGGCAAAAAAATCAATGTATTT.

This clone ranks as medium-sized. The gene calls are TRGV8 and TRGJ1 or TRGJ2. Germline matching of the DNA provided the J gene here, since TCRdb leaves it blank. Germline CDR1 is VENAVY and CDR2 is YDSYNSRV. CDR3 length: 13 amino acids. V gave up 1 base and J gave up 4 bases; unmatched junction bases: 4. CDR3: CATWDSSYYKKLF. Here the CDR3 DNA reads TGTGCCACCTGGGATAGTTCGTATTATAAGAAACTCTTT.

By sample fraction, this clone is medium-sized. The chain joins TRGV2 to TRGJP2. The J gene was not available in TCRdb and was assigned here by matching the DNA to germline segments. Unmatched junction bases numbered 4, after V lost 0 bases and J lost 3 bases. Germline V lookup: CDR1 EGSNGY, CDR2 YDSYNSKV. CDR3 length equals 15 residues. CDR3 sequence reads: CATWDGRGSDWIKTF. The DNA of the CDR3 is TGTGCCACCTGGGACGGGCGGGGTAGTGATTGGATCAAGACGTTT.

The J gene is TRGJP, the V gene TRGV9. TCRdb leaves out the J gene; it was filled in here by matching the DNA to germline. With V trimmed by 2 bases and J by 8 bases, 6 bases remained unmatched. CDR3 size: 16 residues. Germline V gives CDR1 GITISATS, CDR2 ISYDGTV (reference sequence). CDR3 loop: CALWEAGKLGKKIKVF. In nucleotides, the CDR3 is TGTGCCTTGTGGGAGGCAGGGAAGTTGGGCAAAAAAATCAAGGTATTT.

This clone is judged medium-sized (0.01 to 0.1%). CDR3 nucleotide sequence: TGTGCCACCTGGTTCGTTCTTGAGAAACTCTTT. Amino acid sequence: CATWFVLEKLF. The chain uses TRGV4 and TRGJ1 or TRGJ2. The J gene comes from matching the DNA to germline here; TCRdb lacks it. V shed 6 bases and J 11 bases; nucleotides not matched to a gene: 10. Germline V CDR1 and CDR2: EGSTGY, YDSYTSSV. This CDR3 region has 11 residues.

Judged by abundance, this clone is medium-sized. CDR3 DNA sequence: TGTGCCACCTGGGATGACTATAAGAAACTCTTT. Translated, it gives CATWDDYKKLF. This sequence joins TRGV4 and TRGJ1 or TRGJ2. TCRdb carries no J gene annotation; the J gene was assigned here by matching the DNA with germline. CDR1 and CDR2 (germline): EGSTGY, YDSYTSSV. The CDR3 extends over 11 amino acids. After removal of 2 bases from V and 7 bases from J, the junction contained 2 bases not matched to a gene.

This clone occurred a few times. The J gene is TRGJ1 or TRGJ2, the V gene TRGV8. No J segment appears in TCRdb, so it was assigned here by matching the sequence to germline. The CDR3 has 11 residues. Germline V gene data show CDR1 as VENAVY and CDR2 as YDSYNSRV. The junction had 1 base not matched to a gene; V was cut back by 4 bases and J by 4 bases. The CDR3 is CATWEYYKKLF. The CDR3 bases are TGTGCCACCTGGGAATATTATAAGAAACTCTTT.